This TCR beta chain is from a study of post-analysis software for immune sequencing data (dated by TCRdb to between 2015 and 2017). For the study in its entirety: Relapsing-remitting, secondary progressive and progressive-relapsing multiple sclerosis were recorded as disease courses, and subtype annotation was lacking for some patients. Patient repertoires were compared against around twelve previously published healthy control repertoires from donors aged 6 to 25 years. A subset of samples was prepared in parallel using single-end sample barcoding, then pooled and co-amplified after Illumina adapter ligation. Results the study describes overall, beyond this receptor: Significantly lower normalized Chao1 diversity was found in multiple sclerosis patients than in controls, suggesting substantial peripheral T-cell clonal expansion. The control group was slightly older than the multiple sclerosis patient group. When samples were clustered directly using the F measure, samples prepared in the same batch co-clustered strongly, which prompted a batch-effect correction. Significantly higher frequencies in patients than in controls were found for roughly 5 TRBV segments, including TRBV5-6, TRBV5-1 and TRBV20-1.

Receptors were amplified or captured by PCR. The data were produced on an Illumina HiSeq 2500. Unique molecular identifiers were incorporated into TCR beta cDNA libraries to reduce PCR and sequencing biases. Every 1 to 10 million input T cells yielded around 500,000 cDNA molecules, meaning each molecule approximated one T cell. The patient libraries were prepared and sequenced using the same protocol as the earlier healthy control dataset. Samples belonging to the same batch were prepared together, multiplexed and sequenced on a shared HiSeq lane. The authors processed their data as follows. MIGEC handled the raw barcoded reads, throwing out single-read molecular identifier groups before consensus assembly and CDR3 extraction. Clonotype tables were post-analysed with VDJtools, normalizing diversity by down-sampling all datasets to the smallest sample size. To correct batch-related cross-sample contamination, repertoire overlap clustering matched CDR3 amino acid sequences but not nucleotide sequences. TCRdb passed the public sequencing reads through fastp at Q25 and MiXCR, retaining productive beta sequences. Rows with one shared CDR3 protein collapse into an entry with the most common genes and DNA. The V and J calls come from TCRdb's annotation, not from the publication. For this sample the table gives 430,000 or so distinct CDR3 sequences, of which 39% were detected only once. Of the sample, around 8% is held by the ten largest clones.

To demonstrate the VDJtools post-analysis software, the study profiled TCR beta repertoires from the peripheral blood of around 13 young patients with multiple sclerosis. The multiple sclerosis patients were children and adolescents ranging in age from roughly 6 to 15 years. With regard to this clonotype: No antigen is known for it. Base qualities are not provided; no much larger clone lies one nucleotide away.

Via the germline V gene, CDR1 is SGHRS and CDR2 YFSETQ. V is cut back by 4 bases and J by 3 bases, with 10 bases in the junction unmatched. The CDR3 holds 15 amino acids from the cysteine to the phenylalanine. Only the CDR3 DNA is retained, 45 bases long and in frame from the first base. The sequence links TRBV5-1 to TRBJ2-7; 7 middle bases align to TRBD1. The sequencing input was blood. The clonotype originates from a girl aged 2 to 9 with multiple sclerosis. The sequence in DNA is TGCGCCAGCAGCCCCTGGCGACAGGGCTTCTACGAGCAGTACTTC. Translation gives CASSPWRQGFYEQYF.